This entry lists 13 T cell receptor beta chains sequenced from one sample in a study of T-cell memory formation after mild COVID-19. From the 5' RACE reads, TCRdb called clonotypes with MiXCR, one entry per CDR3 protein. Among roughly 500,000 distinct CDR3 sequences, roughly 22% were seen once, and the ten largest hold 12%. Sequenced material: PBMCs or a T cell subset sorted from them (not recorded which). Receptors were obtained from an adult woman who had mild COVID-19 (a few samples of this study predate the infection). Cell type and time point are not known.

CDR3 in amino acids: CASSGGVGTQYF. In DNA, the CDR3 is TGTGCCAGCAGTGGGGGTGTGGGGACGCAGTATTTT. The gene calls are TRBV27 and TRBJ2-3, with D tentatively TRBD1 or TRBD2 (5 bases each). Germline CDR1 is MNHEY and CDR2 is SMNVEV (reference sequence). This CDR3 is 12 amino acids long. The V gene lost 5 bases and the J gene lost 9 bases, with 12 bases spanning the gap.

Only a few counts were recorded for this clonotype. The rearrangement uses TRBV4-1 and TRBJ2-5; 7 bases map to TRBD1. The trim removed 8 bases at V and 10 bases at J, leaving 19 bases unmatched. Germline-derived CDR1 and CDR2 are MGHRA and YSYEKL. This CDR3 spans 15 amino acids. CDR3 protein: CASARDGTAPLGQYF. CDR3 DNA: TGCGCCAGCGCACGGGATGGGACAGCGCCCCTAGGCCAGTACTTC.

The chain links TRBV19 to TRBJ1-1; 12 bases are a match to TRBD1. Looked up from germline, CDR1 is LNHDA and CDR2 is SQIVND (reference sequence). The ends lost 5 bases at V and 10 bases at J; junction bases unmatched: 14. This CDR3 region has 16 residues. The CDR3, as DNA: TGTGCCAGTAGTGCGCGCCGGGACAGGGGGCGATTAGCAGCTTTCTTT. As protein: CASSARRDRGRLAAFF.

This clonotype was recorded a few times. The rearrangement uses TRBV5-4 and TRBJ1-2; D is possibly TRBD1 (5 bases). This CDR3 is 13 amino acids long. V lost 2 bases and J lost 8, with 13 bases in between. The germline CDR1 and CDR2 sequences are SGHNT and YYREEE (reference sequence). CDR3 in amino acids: CASSFPTGEGYTF. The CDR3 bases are TGTGCCAGCAGCTTTCCAACGGGGGAGGGCTACACCTTC.

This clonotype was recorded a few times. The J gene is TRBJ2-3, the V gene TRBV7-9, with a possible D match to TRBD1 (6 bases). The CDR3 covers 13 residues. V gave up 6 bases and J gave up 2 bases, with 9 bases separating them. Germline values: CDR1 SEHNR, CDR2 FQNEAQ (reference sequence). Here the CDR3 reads CASRHRDTDTQYF. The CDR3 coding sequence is TGTGCCAGCAGACACAGGGACACAGATACGCAGTATTTT.

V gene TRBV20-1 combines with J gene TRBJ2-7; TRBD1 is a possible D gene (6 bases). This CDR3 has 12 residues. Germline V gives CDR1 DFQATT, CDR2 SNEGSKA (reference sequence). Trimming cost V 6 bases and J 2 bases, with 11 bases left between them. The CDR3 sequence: CSAQGPAYEQYF. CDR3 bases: TGCAGTGCCCAGGGGCCGGCCTACGAGCAGTACTTC.

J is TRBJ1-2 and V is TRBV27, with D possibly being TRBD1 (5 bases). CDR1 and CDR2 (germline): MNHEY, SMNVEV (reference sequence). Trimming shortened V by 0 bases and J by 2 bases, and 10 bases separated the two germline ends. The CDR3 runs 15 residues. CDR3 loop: CASSLSGVGNYGYTF. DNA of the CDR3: TGTGCCAGCAGTTTATCAGGGGTGGGGAACTATGGCTACACCTTC.

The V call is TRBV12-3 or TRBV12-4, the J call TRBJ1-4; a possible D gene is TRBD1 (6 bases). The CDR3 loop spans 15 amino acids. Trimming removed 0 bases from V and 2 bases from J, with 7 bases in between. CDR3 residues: CASSLADRTNEKLFF. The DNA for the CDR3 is TGTGCCAGCAGTTTAGCAGACAGGACTAATGAAAAACTGTTTTTT.

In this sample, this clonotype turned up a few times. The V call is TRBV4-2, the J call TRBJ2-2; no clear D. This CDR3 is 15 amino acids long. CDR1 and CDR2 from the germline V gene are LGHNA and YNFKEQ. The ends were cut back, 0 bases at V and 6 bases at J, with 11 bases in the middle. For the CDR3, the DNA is TGTGCCAGCAGCCAAGATTCCTTTGTGCCCGGGGAGCTGTTTTTT. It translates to CASSQDSFVPGELFF.

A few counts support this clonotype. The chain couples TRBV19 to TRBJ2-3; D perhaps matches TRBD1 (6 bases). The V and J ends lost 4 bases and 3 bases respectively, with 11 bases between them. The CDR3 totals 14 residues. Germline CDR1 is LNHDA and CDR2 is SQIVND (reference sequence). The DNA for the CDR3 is TGTGCCAGTAGTAAAAGGGACACTACAGATACGCAGTATTTT. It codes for CASSKRDTTDTQYF.

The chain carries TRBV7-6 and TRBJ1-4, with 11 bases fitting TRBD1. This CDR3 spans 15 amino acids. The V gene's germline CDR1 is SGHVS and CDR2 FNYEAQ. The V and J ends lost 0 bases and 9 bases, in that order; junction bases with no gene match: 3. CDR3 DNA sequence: TGTGCCAGCAGCTTAGCCCTGGACAGGGGGCAAAAACTGTTTTTT. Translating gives CASSLALDRGQKLFF.

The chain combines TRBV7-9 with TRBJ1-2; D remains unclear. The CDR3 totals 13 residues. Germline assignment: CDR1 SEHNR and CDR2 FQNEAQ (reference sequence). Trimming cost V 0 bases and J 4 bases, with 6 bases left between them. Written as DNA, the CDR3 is TGTGCCAGCAGCTTAGCCCAGCCCTATGGCTACACCTTC. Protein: CASSLAQPYGYTF.

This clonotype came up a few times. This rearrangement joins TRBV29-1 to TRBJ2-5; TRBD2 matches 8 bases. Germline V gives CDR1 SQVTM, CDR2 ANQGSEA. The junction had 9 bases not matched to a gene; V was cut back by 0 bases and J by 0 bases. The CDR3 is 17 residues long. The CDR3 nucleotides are TGCAGCGTTGAAGATGAAGCGGGAGCCACGTACCAAGAGACCCAGTACTTC. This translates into CSVEDEAGATYQETQYF.